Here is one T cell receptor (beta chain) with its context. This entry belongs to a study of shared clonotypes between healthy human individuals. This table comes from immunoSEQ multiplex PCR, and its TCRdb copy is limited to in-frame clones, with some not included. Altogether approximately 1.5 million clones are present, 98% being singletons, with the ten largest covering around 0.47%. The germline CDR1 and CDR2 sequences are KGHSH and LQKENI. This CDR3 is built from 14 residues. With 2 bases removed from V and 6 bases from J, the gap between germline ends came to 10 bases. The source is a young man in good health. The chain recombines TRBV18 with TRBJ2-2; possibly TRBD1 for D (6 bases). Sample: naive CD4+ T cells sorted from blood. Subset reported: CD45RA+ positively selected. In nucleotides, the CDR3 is TGTGCCAGCTCACCAAAGGGGGAATCCGGGGAGCTGTTTTTT. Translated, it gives CASSPKGESGELFF.